Only a few counts were recorded for the clone carrying this T cell receptor beta chain. Its cognate antigen is unknown. This entry belongs to a study of CD8 T cells in ankylosing spondylitis. CDR1 is SQVTM and CDR2 is ANQGSEA in the germline V gene. CDR3 size: 14 residues. The junction had 7 bases not matched to a gene; V was cut back by 7 bases and J by 3 bases. Findings and limits, study-wide: Matched ankylosing spondylitis synovial fluid reportedly contained a significantly enriched population of disease-linked clones.

TCRdb reprocessed the 5' RACE reads with MiXCR, giving one entry per CDR3 protein. Found here are some 240,000 distinct CDR3 sequences, over 15% of them singletons; the top ten hold approximately 32%. The specimen was blood, either unsorted or a sorted T cell fraction (not recorded which). The TCR originated in a male donor with ankylosing spondylitis or in good health (not recorded which). V usage is TRBV29-1 and J usage is TRBJ2-1; 9 bases map to TRBD1. The DNA for the CDR3 is TGCAGCGGGTGGACAGGGGAAAACTACAATGAGCAGTTCTTC. Translating it yields CSGWTGENYNEQFF.